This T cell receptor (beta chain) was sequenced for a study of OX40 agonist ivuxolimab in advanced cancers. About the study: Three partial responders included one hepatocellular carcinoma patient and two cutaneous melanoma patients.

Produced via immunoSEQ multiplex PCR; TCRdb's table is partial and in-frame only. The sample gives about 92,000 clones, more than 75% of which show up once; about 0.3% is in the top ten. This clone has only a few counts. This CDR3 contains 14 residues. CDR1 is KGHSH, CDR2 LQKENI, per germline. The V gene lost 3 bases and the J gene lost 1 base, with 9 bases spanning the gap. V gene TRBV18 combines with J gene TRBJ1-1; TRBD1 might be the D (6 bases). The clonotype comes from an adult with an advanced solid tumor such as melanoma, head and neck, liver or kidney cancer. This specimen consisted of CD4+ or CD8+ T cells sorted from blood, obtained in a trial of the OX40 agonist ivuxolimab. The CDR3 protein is CASSPPGQNTEAFF. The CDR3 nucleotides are TGTGCCAGCTCACCCCCGGGACAGAACACTGAAGCTTTCTTT. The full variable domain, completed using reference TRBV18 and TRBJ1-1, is NAGVMQNPRHLVRRRGQEARLRCSPMKGHSHVYWYRQLPEEGLKFMVYLQKENIIDESGMPKERFSAEFPKEGPSILRIQQVVRGDSAAYFCASSPPGQNTEAFFGQGTRLTVV.